The rows below give T cell receptor beta chains drawn from one sample of a study of T cells after yellow fever vaccination. TCRdb passed the 5' RACE reads through MiXCR, listing each CDR3 protein once. The table includes about 550,000 distinct CDR3 sequences, under 25% detected once. Sequenced material: PBMCs, taken 15 days after the yellow fever booster vaccination. The receptor set was obtained from a man aged 25-45 years who received the YFV17D yellow fever vaccine. CDR3s include the opening cysteine and the closing phenylalanine or tryptophan. Each record gives: V gene, J gene, D gene, clone size, CDR3 DNA, CDR3 protein. D genes are given only for firm matches. Size tells how often a clone was seen (once, few, many) or the class of an expanded clone, and some rows leave it out.

V gene: TRBV5-1; J gene: TRBJ2-1; D gene: TRBD2; clone size: NA; CDR3 DNA: TGCGCCAGCAGCTTGGAGTCGACTAGCGGGAGGGGGCATGAGCAGTTCTTC; CDR3 protein: CASSLESTSGRGHEQFF
V gene: TRBV27; J gene: TRBJ2-3; D gene: TRBD2; clone size: NA; CDR3 DNA: TGTGCCAGCAGTTTATCCCCGGGGGGAGCGGGACTCACAGATACGCAGTATTTT; CDR3 protein: CASSLSPGGAGLTDTQYF
V gene: TRBV4-3; J gene: TRBJ2-2; D gene: TRBD2; clone size: NA; CDR3 DNA: TGCGCCAGCAGCCGGTCACTAGCGGGTAACACCGGGGAGCTGTTTTTT; CDR3 protein: CASSRSLAGNTGELFF
V gene: TRBV12-3/TRBV12-4; J gene: TRBJ2-7; D gene: TRBD1; clone size: NA; CDR3 DNA: TGTGCCAGCAGAGAGACAGGGGGCTGGTACGAGCAGTACTTC; CDR3 protein: CASRETGGWYEQYF
V gene: TRBV20-1; J gene: TRBJ2-7; D gene: TRBD1; clone size: NA; CDR3 DNA: TGCAGTGCCTCACCGGGACAGGGAACCTACGAGCAGTACTTC; CDR3 protein: CSASPGQGTYEQYF
V gene: TRBV27; J gene: TRBJ1-6; D gene: NA; clone size: NA; CDR3 DNA: TGTGCCAGCAGTTTGGATCCATATTCACCCCTCCACTTT; CDR3 protein: CASSLDPYSPLHF
V gene: TRBV6-5; J gene: TRBJ2-3; D gene: NA; clone size: few; CDR3 DNA: TGTGCCAGCAGTTACTCGGACACCACAGATACGCAGTATTTT; CDR3 protein: CASSYSDTTDTQYF
V gene: TRBV4-3; J gene: TRBJ2-1; D gene: NA; clone size: NA; CDR3 DNA: TGCGCCAGCAGCCAAGGAGACTCCCAAAAGAACAATGAGCAGTTCTTC; CDR3 protein: CASSQGDSQKNNEQFF
V gene: TRBV12-3/TRBV12-4; J gene: TRBJ2-7; D gene: TRBD2; clone size: once; CDR3 DNA: TGTGCCAGCAGTATGCAAAGCGGGAGTCGTTCCTACGAGCAGTACTTC; CDR3 protein: CASSMQSGSRSYEQYF
V gene: TRBV30; J gene: TRBJ1-2; D gene: NA; clone size: NA; CDR3 DNA: TGTGCCTGGAAGCTCGGACACCCACCGTATGGCTACACCTTC; CDR3 protein: CAWKLGHPPYGYTF
V gene: TRBV5-1; J gene: TRBJ2-3; D gene: TRBD2; clone size: NA; CDR3 DNA: TGCGCCAGCAGGCCTGCGGGAGGGGCAGATACGCAGTATTTT; CDR3 protein: CASRPAGGADTQYF
V gene: TRBV5-1; J gene: TRBJ1-6; D gene: TRBD1; clone size: NA; CDR3 DNA: TGCGCCAGCAAAGGAGGACAGGATAATTCACCCCTCCACTTT; CDR3 protein: CASKGGQDNSPLHF
V gene: TRBV29-1; J gene: TRBJ1-1; D gene: TRBD1; clone size: few; CDR3 DNA: TGCAGCGTTGAAGATAACAGGGGAGCTTTCTTT; CDR3 protein: CSVEDNRGAFF
V gene: TRBV11-2; J gene: TRBJ2-1; D gene: TRBD2; clone size: NA; CDR3 DNA: TGTGCCAGCAGCTTAGACTTTCCGGTGGGAGGGCCCTCCTACAATGAGCAGTTCTTC; CDR3 protein: CASSLDFPVGGPSYNEQFF
V gene: TRBV28; J gene: TRBJ2-3; D gene: NA; clone size: many; CDR3 DNA: TGTGCCAGCGATGGGCAGGGGCCAGATACGCAGTATTTT; CDR3 protein: CASDGQGPDTQYF
V gene: TRBV4-3; J gene: TRBJ2-1; D gene: NA; clone size: NA; CDR3 DNA: TGCGCCAGCAGCCAAGGGGTTGGCGGGACCTACAATGAGCAGTTCTTC; CDR3 protein: CASSQGVGGTYNEQFF
V gene: TRBV7-2; J gene: TRBJ2-4; D gene: NA; clone size: NA; CDR3 DNA: TGTGCCAGCAGCTTATACGGGACGGGAAAAAACATTCAGTACTTC; CDR3 protein: CASSLYGTGKNIQYF
V gene: TRBV7-9; J gene: TRBJ2-7; D gene: TRBD2; clone size: NA; CDR3 DNA: TGTGCCAGCAGCTTATTGACTAGCGGGCTCTACGAGCAGTACTTC; CDR3 protein: CASSLLTSGLYEQYF
V gene: TRBV7-6; J gene: TRBJ2-5; D gene: NA; clone size: many; CDR3 DNA: TGTGCCAGCATTCCTTCGGGTGGGGAGACCCAGTACTTC; CDR3 protein: CASIPSGGETQYF
V gene: TRBV5-4; J gene: TRBJ1-1; D gene: NA; clone size: NA; CDR3 DNA: TGTGCCAGCAGCTATCCAGTCAGTATAGAGAACATGAACACTGAAGCTTTCTTT; CDR3 protein: CASSYPVSIENMNTEAFF
V gene: TRBV20-1; J gene: TRBJ1-1; D gene: NA; clone size: NA; CDR3 DNA: TGCAGTGCTATTGGGAACACTGAAGCTTTCTTT; CDR3 protein: CSAIGNTEAFF
V gene: TRBV7-2; J gene: TRBJ2-7; D gene: NA; clone size: few; CDR3 DNA: TGTGCCAGCCGCTGGGGGCGTGAGCAGTACTTC; CDR3 protein: CASRWGREQYF
V gene: TRBV18; J gene: TRBJ2-7; D gene: TRBD1; clone size: NA; CDR3 DNA: TGTGCCAGCTCACTGAGGGCCGGGACAGGGGTCTTCGAGCAGTACTTC; CDR3 protein: CASSLRAGTGVFEQYF
V gene: TRBV4-2; J gene: TRBJ2-1; D gene: TRBD1; clone size: NA; CDR3 DNA: TGTGCCAGCAGCCAGGCAGGACAGGGGAATTTTAATGAGCAGTTCTTC; CDR3 protein: CASSQAGQGNFNEQFF
V gene: TRBV18; J gene: TRBJ2-7; D gene: TRBD1; clone size: few; CDR3 DNA: TGTGCCAGCTCACCAATTGGACAGGGGTCCGAGCAGTACTTC; CDR3 protein: CASSPIGQGSEQYF
V gene: TRBV7-3; J gene: TRBJ2-7; D gene: TRBD1; clone size: few; CDR3 DNA: TGTGCCAGCAGCTTAAACGCGGGGACAGGGGACTACGAGCAGTACTTC; CDR3 protein: CASSLNAGTGDYEQYF
V gene: TRBV7-6; J gene: TRBJ2-7; D gene: NA; clone size: NA; CDR3 DNA: TGTGCCAGCAGCCTACAGGACCCTAGCTACGAGCAGTACTTC; CDR3 protein: CASSLQDPSYEQYF
V gene: TRBV7-2; J gene: TRBJ2-5; D gene: TRBD2; clone size: few; CDR3 DNA: TGTGCCAGCCGCCTAGCGGGAGGAGAGACCCAGTACTTC; CDR3 protein: CASRLAGGETQYF
V gene: TRBV12-3/TRBV12-4; J gene: TRBJ2-7; D gene: NA; clone size: many; CDR3 DNA: TGTGCCAGCAGTTTGGCGGGGTTCTACGAGCAGTACTTC; CDR3 protein: CASSLAGFYEQYF
V gene: TRBV9; J gene: TRBJ1-1; D gene: NA; clone size: NA; CDR3 DNA: TGTGCCAGCAGCCCACGCCAGCCGGGGGAAGCTTTCTTT; CDR3 protein: CASSPRQPGEAFF
V gene: TRBV20-1; J gene: TRBJ2-7; D gene: NA; clone size: NA; CDR3 DNA: TGCAGTGCTGTTAAGGACAGAGGCTACGAGCAGTACTTC; CDR3 protein: CSAVKDRGYEQYF
V gene: TRBV12-3/TRBV12-4; J gene: TRBJ2-7; D gene: NA; clone size: NA; CDR3 DNA: TGTGCCAGCAGTTTTGGGGCAGGCGAGCAGTACTTC; CDR3 protein: CASSFGAGEQYF
V gene: TRBV24-1; J gene: TRBJ2-1; D gene: TRBD2; clone size: NA; CDR3 DNA: TGTGCCACCAGTGAGGGGGGATCCAGCGGGAGAGGTGATGAGCAGTTCTTC; CDR3 protein: CATSEGGSSGRGDEQFF
V gene: TRBV11-1; J gene: TRBJ2-3; D gene: NA; clone size: few; CDR3 DNA: TGTGCCAGCAGCCCGGCAGGCCGGGGCACAGATACGCAGTATTTT; CDR3 protein: CASSPAGRGTDTQYF
V gene: TRBV6-4; J gene: TRBJ2-1; D gene: NA; clone size: few; CDR3 DNA: TGTGCCAGTTCCGAATACGGTGAGCAGTTCTTC; CDR3 protein: CASSEYGEQFF
V gene: TRBV5-4; J gene: TRBJ2-5; D gene: TRBD2; clone size: NA; CDR3 DNA: TGTGCCAGCAGCTTGGCAGCGGGAGTAGAGACCCAGTACTTC; CDR3 protein: CASSLAAGVETQYF
V gene: TRBV19; J gene: TRBJ1-5; D gene: NA; clone size: many; CDR3 DNA: TGTGCCAGTACCCCCTGGGCAGGTCCTAATCAGCCCCAGCATTTT; CDR3 protein: CASTPWAGPNQPQHF
V gene: TRBV6-2/TRBV6-3; J gene: TRBJ1-5; D gene: NA; clone size: NA; CDR3 DNA: TGTGCCACCCGCCCGGGCCTACAGAATCAGCCCCAGCATTTT; CDR3 protein: CATRPGLQNQPQHF
V gene: TRBV28; J gene: TRBJ2-5; D gene: NA; clone size: NA; CDR3 DNA: TGTGCCAGCAGTTTAGACCCCACAAGGCGAGGGACCCAGTACTTC; CDR3 protein: CASSLDPTRRGTQYF
V gene: TRBV12-3/TRBV12-4; J gene: TRBJ1-5; D gene: NA; clone size: NA; CDR3 DNA: TGTGCCAGCAGGGGAACTATAGGTTGGGGCAATCAGCCCCAGCATTTT; CDR3 protein: CASRGTIGWGNQPQHF
V gene: TRBV6-5; J gene: TRBJ1-2; D gene: NA; clone size: NA; CDR3 DNA: TGTGCCAGCAGTTCCCCTCCAGAGGTCTATGGCTACACCTTC; CDR3 protein: CASSSPPEVYGYTF
V gene: TRBV12-5; J gene: TRBJ2-5; D gene: NA; clone size: few; CDR3 DNA: TGTGCTAGTGGCCTCAGGGTCGGGGCAGGGGAGACCCAGTACTTC; CDR3 protein: CASGLRVGAGETQYF
V gene: TRBV5-1; J gene: TRBJ1-4; D gene: NA; clone size: few; CDR3 DNA: TGCGCCAGCAGCAATGGACAGTTAGAAAAACTGTTTTTT; CDR3 protein: CASSNGQLEKLFF
V gene: TRBV28; J gene: TRBJ1-2; D gene: NA; clone size: NA; CDR3 DNA: TGTGCCAGCAGTTTAATTGAACCGGACTCTGGCTACACCTTC; CDR3 protein: CASSLIEPDSGYTF
V gene: TRBV24-1; J gene: TRBJ2-3; D gene: NA; clone size: few; CDR3 DNA: TGTGCCACCAGTGATCCGCTGGGCGGGATTAGGAGCACAGATACGCAGTATTTT; CDR3 protein: CATSDPLGGIRSTDTQYF
V gene: TRBV3-1; J gene: TRBJ1-2; D gene: TRBD1; clone size: few; CDR3 DNA: TGTGCCAGCAGCCCCGCCTGGACAGGGGAGTTCGGTGGCTACACCTTC; CDR3 protein: CASSPAWTGEFGGYTF
V gene: TRBV20-1; J gene: TRBJ1-5; D gene: TRBD1; clone size: NA; CDR3 DNA: TGCAGTGCTCCCCAGGGGGGACCTAATCAGCCCCAGCATTTT; CDR3 protein: CSAPQGGPNQPQHF
V gene: TRBV7-2; J gene: TRBJ2-7; D gene: NA; clone size: NA; CDR3 DNA: TGTGCCAGCAGCTTAACCCCGTTAGATTCCTACGAGCAGTACTTC; CDR3 protein: CASSLTPLDSYEQYF
V gene: TRBV29-1; J gene: TRBJ2-3; D gene: TRBD2; clone size: NA; CDR3 DNA: TGCAGCGTTGAAAGACTAGCGGGATATAGGACAGATACGCAGTATTTT; CDR3 protein: CSVERLAGYRTDTQYF
V gene: TRBV7-6; J gene: TRBJ2-2; D gene: NA; clone size: few; CDR3 DNA: TGTGCCAGCAGCCCTACGACAAGGAACACCGGGGAGCTGTTTTTT; CDR3 protein: CASSPTTRNTGELFF
V gene: TRBV12-3/TRBV12-4; J gene: TRBJ2-5; D gene: NA; clone size: few; CDR3 DNA: TGTGCCAGCACTCAAGGCGTTTGGGAGACCCAGTACTTC; CDR3 protein: CASTQGVWETQYF
V gene: TRBV12-3/TRBV12-4; J gene: TRBJ1-3; D gene: TRBD1; clone size: NA; CDR3 DNA: TGTGCCAGCAGTCCCCGGGACAGGGTCTCTGGAAACACCATATATTTT; CDR3 protein: CASSPRDRVSGNTIYF
V gene: TRBV5-1; J gene: TRBJ2-1; D gene: TRBD1; clone size: NA; CDR3 DNA: TGCGCCAGCAGCTGGACCGGGACAGGGTCCTACAATGAGCAGTTCTTC; CDR3 protein: CASSWTGTGSYNEQFF
V gene: TRBV29-1; J gene: TRBJ2-5; D gene: NA; clone size: NA; CDR3 DNA: TGCAGCGTTTGGGCTTATCAAGAGACCCAGTACTTC; CDR3 protein: CSVWAYQETQYF
V gene: TRBV7-9; J gene: TRBJ2-7; D gene: NA; clone size: NA; CDR3 DNA: TGTGCCAGCAGCTCCCGGGGGTGGAGCCCTTCCTCCTACGAGCAGTACTTC; CDR3 protein: CASSSRGWSPSSYEQYF
V gene: TRBV9; J gene: TRBJ1-2; D gene: TRBD1; clone size: few; CDR3 DNA: TGTGCCAGCAGCTCCGGACAGGGCGATGGCTACACCTTC; CDR3 protein: CASSSGQGDGYTF
V gene: TRBV20-1; J gene: TRBJ2-7; D gene: NA; clone size: few; CDR3 DNA: TGCAGTGCCCAGCCCGTGGGCTACGAGCAGTACTTC; CDR3 protein: CSAQPVGYEQYF
V gene: TRBV7-9; J gene: TRBJ2-1; D gene: NA; clone size: NA; CDR3 DNA: TGTGCCAGCAAATCCAGGGTGGCTTTGCACAATGAGCAGTTCTTC; CDR3 protein: CASKSRVALHNEQFF
V gene: TRBV20-1; J gene: TRBJ2-1; D gene: NA; clone size: NA; CDR3 DNA: TGCAGTGCTAGGGGGCAGGAGAGCGATGAGCAGTTCTTC; CDR3 protein: CSARGQESDEQFF